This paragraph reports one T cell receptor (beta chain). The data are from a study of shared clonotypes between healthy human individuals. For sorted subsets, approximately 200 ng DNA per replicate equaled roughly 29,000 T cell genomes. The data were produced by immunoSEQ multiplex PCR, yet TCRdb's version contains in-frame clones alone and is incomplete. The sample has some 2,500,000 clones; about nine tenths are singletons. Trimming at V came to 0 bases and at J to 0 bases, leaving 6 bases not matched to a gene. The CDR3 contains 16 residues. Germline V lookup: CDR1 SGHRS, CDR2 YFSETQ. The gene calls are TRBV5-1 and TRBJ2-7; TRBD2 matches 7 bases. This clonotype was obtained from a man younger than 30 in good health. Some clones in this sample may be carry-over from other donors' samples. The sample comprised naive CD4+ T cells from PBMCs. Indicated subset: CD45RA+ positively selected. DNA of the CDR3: TGCGCCAGCAGCTTGGGATTTGGCGGGGGCTCCTACGAGCAGTACTTC. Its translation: CASSLGFGGGSYEQYF.